This T cell receptor beta chain emerged from a study of CXCR3 chemokines and chemotherapy response in bladder cancer (dated by TCRdb to between 2020 and 2023). As for the study more broadly: The study tested whether activity of the CXCR3 chemokine system within human bladder cancer tumors predicted response to chemotherapy.

At least ten counts were recorded for this clonotype. It has no known antigen specificity. No clone much larger than this one lies a single base away; base qualities are absent. Trimming at the junction amounts to 5 bases on V and 1 base on J, and the germline ends lie 21 bases apart. From the cysteine up to the phenylalanine, the CDR3 has a length of 17 residues. Only the CDR3 DNA stays, 51 bases, in frame from base 1. CDR1 and CDR2 (MDHEN, SYDVKM) derive from the germline V gene. Libraries were made using PCR. For sequencing, an Illumina HiSeq 2500 was employed. Using fastp trimming at Q25 and MiXCR clonotype assembly, TCRdb reanalyzed the public sequencing data and kept in-frame beta chains. Every entry covers one CDR3 protein and lists the most common genes and DNA from its rows. Present in this sample are around 2,200 distinct CDR3 sequences, roughly a sixth of which were seen just once. The top ten clonotypes cover less than 30% of the sample.

The sequence joins TRBV28 to TRBJ2-7; too little of a D gene remains to name it. The TCR comes from a human donor with bladder cancer that responded to neoadjuvant chemotherapy. The sample was collected from a patient whose treatment included neoadjuvant chemotherapy. The CDR3 protein: CASSPSIWRIGSYEQYF. DNA sequence: TGTGCCAGCAGTCCCAGCATATGGCGGATTGGGTCCTACGAGCAGTACTTC.